The clone carrying this T cell receptor beta chain was seen many times. No antigen is known for it. These data belong to a study of molecular identifiers for immune sequencing clone quantification. The study's findings and limits: Clones that exceeded 20 RNA copies held over 97% of effector molecules, yet under 1% in naive cells.

Preparation of naive CD8 libraries involved roughly 19,000 to 1,100,000 sorted cells and 10%, 30% or 50% RNA. TCRdb processed the PCR reads anew with MiXCR; each CDR3 protein has one entry. Among 40,000 to 45,000 distinct CDR3 sequences listed, 24% were seen once. V shed 4 bases, J shed 3 bases, and the junction held 12 bases outside the gene matches. The CDR3 runs 19 residues. Germline V CDR1 and CDR2: SGHTA, FQGNSA. V is TRBV7-2 and J is TRBJ2-1; 13 bases are shared with TRBD2. The sequenced sample consisted of naive CD8+ T cells from blood, with Jurkat cell RNA spiked in. Specified subset: FACS-sorted CD8+CD4-CCR7+CD45RA+ naive T cells. This clonotype was obtained from a human donor in good health. Some libraries in this study had Jurkat cell RNA spiked in. This CDR3 is CASSSGTSGVLRDYNEQFF. CDR3 coding DNA: TGTGCCAGCAGCTCCGGGACTAGCGGGGTCCTCAGGGACTACAATGAGCAGTTCTTC.